Each of the 28 T cell receptor beta chains below was sequenced from the same sample in a study of blood T cell repertoires in COVID-19. The protocol was immunoSEQ multiplex PCR, while the TCRdb copy is restricted to in-frame clones and leaves out a portion. The sample has 200,000 to 300,000 clones; around 90% are singletons. Sample: peripheral blood. These receptors originate from a woman in her sixties or seventies with active or convalescent COVID-19.

This chain links TRBV19 with TRBJ1-2; 7 bases line up with TRBD1. Germline V gene lookup returns CDR1 LNHDA and CDR2 SQIVND (reference sequence). The CDR3 sequence is 16 residues long. J was trimmed by 6 bases and V by 3 bases; bases with no gene match: 13. The CDR3 DNA reads TGTGCCAGTAGTATCAGTCACCTTACAGGGGTAGATGGCTACACCTTC. Amino acids: CASSISHLTGVDGYTF. Variable domain in full (rest from reference TRBV19 and TRBJ1-2): DGGITQSPKYLFRKEGQNVTLSCEQNLNHDAMYWYRQDPGQGLRLIYYSQIVNDFQKGDIAEGYSVSREKKESFPLTVTSAQKNPTAFYLCASSISHLTGVDGYTFGSGTRLTVV.

This clone was observed once. This sequence joins TRBV5-1 and TRBJ1-1; D gene uncertain. CDR3 length: 14 amino acids. Trimming removed 4 bases at V and 4 bases at J, with 14 bases between. Germline V gene sequence: CDR1 SGHRS, CDR2 YFSETQ. The CDR3 is CASSPRVPGTEAFF. The CDR3 DNA follows: TGCGCCAGCAGCCCGCGGGTACCCGGCACTGAAGCTTTCTTT. The full variable domain, in which reference TRBV5-1 and TRBJ1-1 provide the parts outside the CDR3, is KAGVTQTPRYLIKTRGQQVTLSCSPISGHRSVSWYQQTPGQGLQFLFEYFSETQRNKGNFPGRFSGRQFSNSRSEMNVSTLELGDSALYLCASSPRVPGTEAFFGQGTRLTVV.

The chain carries TRBV7-8 and TRBJ2-2; D gene ambiguous. With 4 bases removed from V and 6 bases from J, the gap between germline ends came to 18 bases. This CDR3 is 16 amino acids long. The germline V gene has CDR1 SGHVS and CDR2 FQNEAQ. CDR3: CASSSRSLPVPGELFF. CDR3 nucleotides: TGTGCCAGCAGCTCTCGGTCCTTGCCTGTCCCCGGGGAGCTGTTTTTT.

This chain links TRBV5-6 with TRBJ2-1; 13 nucleotides align to TRBD2. CDR1 is SGHDT, CDR2 YYEEEE, per germline. The CDR3 loop spans 17 amino acids. V trimming: 4 bases; J trimming: 6 bases; junction bases outside the gene matches: 10. The CDR3 spells CASSHERLAGGSNEQFF. The CDR3 DNA is TGTGCCAGCAGCCATGAAAGACTAGCGGGGGGATCCAATGAGCAGTTCTTC. Complete variable domain (other parts from reference TRBV5-6 and TRBJ2-1): DAGVTQSPTHLIKTRGQQVTLRCSPKSGHDTVSWYQQALGQGPQFIFQYYEEEERQRGNFPDRFSGHQFPNYSSELNVNALLLGDSALYLCASSHERLAGGSNEQFFGPGTRLTVL.

This rearrangement joins TRBV5-6 to TRBJ1-6, with TRBD1 as a possible D gene (6 bases). V was clipped by 2 bases and J by 11 bases, with 14 bases between them. The CDR3 runs 14 residues. CDR1 and CDR2 from the germline V gene are SGHDT and YYEEEE. As DNA, the CDR3 is TGTGCCAGCAGCTTAGGCCAGGGGACGACACCCCTCCACTTT. Amino acids: CASSLGQGTTPLHF.

This chain's CDR3 is CASSMRGQGLDEQYF. In DNA, the CDR3 is TGTGCCAGTTCAATGAGGGGACAGGGTCTCGACGAGCAGTACTTC. This chain links TRBV19 with TRBJ2-7, with 9 positions matching TRBD1. This CDR3 comprises 15 residues. J lost 5 bases, V lost 8 bases, and 13 bases had no gene match. The V gene's germline CDR1 is LNHDA and CDR2 SQIVND (reference sequence).

This clone came up once. CDR3 in DNA: TGTGCCAGCAGTTACTGGACAGGAACCTACGAGCAGTACTTC. It codes for CASSYWTGTYEQYF. The chain carries TRBV6-5 and TRBJ2-7, with 7 bases lining up with TRBD1. The V gene's germline CDR1 is MNHEY and CDR2 SVGAGI. The length of the CDR3 is 14 residues. V gave up 1 base and J gave up 2 bases; unmatched junction bases: 2.

The CDR3 bases are TGTGCTAGTGGTCCCGACCTACTGTGGGCTGCTTTTTTT. This sequence encodes CASGPDLLWAAFF. This chain links TRBV12-5 with TRBJ1-4; D uncertain. This CDR3 spans 13 amino acids. V was cut by 5 bases and J by 17 bases, with 21 bases left in between. The germline V gene has CDR1 LGHNT and CDR2 FRNRAP.

The chain joins TRBV24-1 to TRBJ1-1; 9 nucleotides line up with TRBD1. The length of the CDR3 is 13 residues. Germline loops: CDR1 KGHDR, CDR2 SFDVKD. The ends lost 5 bases at V and 9 bases at J; junction bases unmatched: 6. CDR3 sequence (DNA): TGTGCCACCAGTGTAACAGGGGGCCAAAAAGCTTTCTTT. Encoded protein: CATSVTGGQKAFF.

The rearrangement uses TRBV6-1 and TRBJ2-7; 15 bases map to TRBD2. The CDR3 runs to 19 residues. With 2 bases clipped from V and 4 bases from J, the junction kept 12 bases outside the gene matches. Germline V gives CDR1 MNHNS, CDR2 SASEGT. The CDR3 sequence is CASSESAPGLAGGSYEQYF. As DNA, the CDR3 is TGTGCCAGCAGTGAATCAGCTCCGGGACTAGCGGGGGGTTCTTACGAGCAGTACTTC.

This clone was detected only once. This chain joins TRBV6-1 and TRBJ2-7, with 9 bases that match TRBD1. The J segment lost 4 bases and the V segment lost 0 bases, leaving 1 base of the junction unmatched. The CDR3 contains 14 residues. Looked up from germline, CDR1 is MNHNS and CDR2 is SASEGT. The CDR3 region is CASSEATGGYEQYF. The CDR3 DNA follows: TGTGCCAGCAGTGAAGCGACAGGGGGGTACGAGCAGTACTTC.

This clone has just a few counts. The rearrangement uses TRBV6-5 and TRBJ1-6, with D uncertain. CDR1 and CDR2 from the germline V gene are MNHEY and SVGAGI. This CDR3 contains 12 residues. V was clipped by 8 bases and J by 8 bases, with 10 bases between them. CDR3 DNA sequence: TGTGCCAGCCAGGATGGATATTCACCCCTCCACTTT. It specifies CASQDGYSPLHF.

Concerning this clone: This sample includes further DNA sequences coding for the same CDR3. The rearrangement links TRBV6-5 to TRBJ1-2; 10 nucleotides agree with TRBD1. Germline loops: CDR1 MNHEY, CDR2 SVGAGI. The junction had 1 base not matched to a gene; V was cut back by 5 bases and J by 1 base. The CDR3 sequence is 14 residues long. The CDR3 bases are TGTGCCAGCAGTCGGGACAGGGGTAACTATGGCTACACCTTC. Translating it yields CASSRDRGNYGYTF.

This clone has only a few counts. The V and J genes are TRBV20-1 and TRBJ2-3; D is perhaps TRBD2 (6 bases). The CDR3 has 11 amino acids. Looked up from germline, CDR1 is DFQATT and CDR2 is SNEGSKA (reference sequence). The ends were cut back, 7 bases at V and 4 bases at J, with 9 bases in the middle. The CDR3: CSVGGPDTQYF. DNA of the CDR3: TGCAGTGTCGGGGGACCAGATACGCAGTATTTT.

The J gene is TRBJ1-5, the V gene TRBV5-1, with D perhaps TRBD1 (5 bases). Trimming pared 4 bases from V and 4 bases from J, leaving 9 bases between. The CDR3 runs 13 residues. The germline V gene encodes CDR1 SGHRS and CDR2 YFSETQ. The CDR3 reads CASSLGLNQPQHF. The CDR3 nucleotides read TGCGCCAGCAGCCTGGGACTGAATCAGCCCCAGCATTTT.

V usage is TRBV19 and J usage is TRBJ1-5, with D possibly matching TRBD1 (6 bases). The CDR3 is 15 residues long. CDR1 and CDR2 from the germline V gene are LNHDA and SQIVND (reference sequence). V lost 4 bases to trimming and J lost 2 bases, with 12 bases between them. CDR3 sequence reads: CASSTGEGGNQPQHF. The CDR3 region has the DNA TGTGCCAGTAGTACCGGAGAGGGGGGCAATCAGCCCCAGCATTTT.

V and J are TRBV15 and TRBJ1-2, with 8 bases lining up with TRBD1. Trimming cost V 0 bases and J 8 bases; bases outside gene matches: 8. This CDR3 comprises 15 residues. CDR1 LNHNV and CDR2 YYDKDF come from the germline V gene (reference sequence). Here the CDR3 reads CATSRDDRGNGGYTF. CDR3 in DNA: TGTGCCACCAGCAGAGATGACAGGGGAAATGGCGGCTACACCTTC.

This clone was observed a few times. The chain is built from TRBV10-3 and TRBJ1-1, with D possibly being TRBD1 (5 bases). The ends were cut back, 10 bases at V and 3 bases at J, with 15 bases in the middle. CDR1 is ENHRY, CDR2 SYGVKD, per germline. The CDR3 loop spans 13 amino acids. In DNA form, the CDR3 reads TGTGCCACCCGGGGGGGGGACGACACTGAAGCTTTCTTT. This translates into CATRGGDDTEAFF.

This clone was counted between two and nine times. CDR3 in DNA: TGTGCCACCAGTGATGCCCGACAGGGGGCTTATCAGCCCCAGCATTTT. Its translation is CATSDARQGAYQPQHF. The chain recombines TRBV24-1 with TRBJ1-5; 10 bases map to TRBD1. The CDR3 runs 16 residues. Looked up from germline, CDR1 is KGHDR and CDR2 is SFDVKD. Trimming removed 3 bases from V and 5 bases from J; junction bases left unmatched: 6.

This chain connects TRBV6-5 to TRBJ1-2; weak D call: TRBD1 (6 bases). The CDR3 consists of 12 residues. V was trimmed by 2 bases and J by 5 bases, leaving 6 bases between them. Germline V lookup: CDR1 MNHEY, CDR2 SVGAGI. The CDR3 region has the DNA TGTGCCAGCAGTTACCAGGGGTATGGCTACACCTTC. It is translated as CASSYQGYGYTF.

The chain is built from TRBV6-5 and TRBJ1-1; D not certain. The CDR3 is 13 residues long. V shed 6 bases and J shed 1 base, with 9 bases lying between them. Germline V gene data show CDR1 as MNHEY and CDR2 as SVGAGI. The CDR3 sequence: CASRTTGNTEAFF. In DNA, the CDR3 is TGTGCCAGCAGGACGACTGGGAACACTGAAGCTTTCTTT.

The chain joins TRBV11-2 to TRBJ2-7; D ambiguous. The CDR3 loop spans 11 amino acids. Per germline, CDR1 SGHAT and CDR2 FQNNGV. With 5 bases removed from V and 4 bases from J, the gap between germline ends came to 6 bases. Written as DNA, the CDR3 is TGTGCCAGCAGCCGAGAATACGAGCAGTACTTC. Protein: CASSREYEQYF.

Written as DNA, the CDR3 is TGTGCCAGCAGTCCCGGGAAGACTAGCGGAAGTTACAATGAGCAGTTCTTC. This translates into CASSPGKTSGSYNEQFF. The chain joins TRBV6-2 or TRBV6-3 to TRBJ2-1; 9 bases match TRBD2. CDR1 is MNHEY, CDR2 SVGEGT, per germline. This CDR3 is 17 amino acids long. After removal of 5 bases from V and 4 bases from J, the junction contained 12 bases not matched to a gene.

V is TRBV3-1 (or the pseudogene TRBV3-2) and J is TRBJ1-4; a weak D match, TRBD1 (5 bases). The V gene lost 4 bases and the J gene lost 7 bases, with 13 bases spanning the gap. Per germline, CDR1 LGHDT and CDR2 YNNKEL (reference sequence). This CDR3 spans 14 amino acids. This chain's CDR3 is CASSLAQGSEKLFF. CDR3 coding DNA: TGTGCCAGCAGCCTCGCCCAGGGAAGTGAAAAACTGTTTTTT.

The chain is built from TRBV19 and TRBJ2-2; D possibly corresponds to TRBD1 (5 bases). The germline V and J ends were trimmed by 6 bases and 7 bases, with 12 bases remaining between them. The V gene's germline CDR1 is LNHDA and CDR2 SQIVND (reference sequence). The CDR3 totals 13 residues. The CDR3 DNA reads TGTGCCAGTAGGTCCAGGGCTAACGGGGAGCTGTTTTTT. This translates into CASRSRANGELFF.

The rearrangement joins TRBV6-5 to TRBJ1-1; unclear D gene. Trimming removed 0 bases at V and 0 bases at J, with 5 bases between. The germline gives CDR1 MNHEY, CDR2 SVGAGI. This CDR3 comprises 14 residues. The CDR3 region is CASSYSGMNTEAFF. The CDR3 bases are TGTGCCAGCAGTTACTCGGGCATGAACACTGAAGCTTTCTTT.

This chain links TRBV18 with TRBJ1-2; no clear D gene. V lost 6 bases, J lost 8 bases, and 19 bases lay in between. Per the germline V gene, CDR1 is KGHSH and CDR2 is LQKENI. This CDR3 region has 14 residues. The CDR3: CASSSMTLTGGYTF. The CDR3 bases are TGTGCCAGCTCCAGCATGACGCTCACGGGGGGCTACACCTTC. Filled out from reference TRBV18 and TRBJ1-2, the complete variable domain reads NAGVMQNPRHLVRRRGQEARLRCSPMKGHSHVYWYRQLPEEGLKFMVYLQKENIIDESGMPKERFSAEFPKEGPSILRIQQVVRGDSAAYFCASSSMTLTGGYTFGSGTRLTVV.

Only a few counts were recorded for this clone. The CDR3 sequence: CASSAGTGGSGYTF. As DNA, the CDR3 is TGTGCCAGCAGCGCAGGGACAGGGGGAAGTGGCTACACCTTC. The V and J genes are TRBV9 and TRBJ1-2, with TRBD1 matching over 11 bases. CDR3 length: 14 amino acids. V lost 3 bases, J lost 7 bases, and 5 bases stayed unmatched. Germline values: CDR1 SGDLS, CDR2 YYNGEE.